This T cell receptor (beta chain) came from a study of TIL therapy for anti-PD-1-resistant metastatic lung cancer. Study-wide context: Tumors carried a median about 1.4 non-synonymous mutations per megabase. Findings of the study overall: Many TIL product clones were absent from baseline tumor, suggesting clonal contraction.

Germline CDR1 and CDR2: SGDLS and YYNGEE. CDR3 size: 16 residues. The germline V and J ends were trimmed by 4 bases and 4 bases, with 20 bases remaining between them. The libraries were made with immunoSEQ v3. The table came from immunoSEQ multiplex PCR; TCRdb's copy has only in-frame clones and leaves some out. The repertoire holds around 13,000 clones, with 66% as singletons. The time point: pre-treatment sample, taken before nivolumab and TIL therapy. The tumor samples were excised metastases, mostly pleural nodules or supraclavicular lymph nodes. Tumors were harvested before any PD-1/PD-L1 blockade. This clone turned up a few times. Its antigen is not identified.

This clonotype originated in a woman aged 30 to 85 with non-small cell lung cancer. J is TRBJ1-1 and V is TRBV9; D possibly corresponds to TRBD1 (5 bases). This material consisted of tumor tissue, taken at baseline. CDR3 amino acids: CASSPSIGGHITEAFF. The CDR3 nucleotides are TGTGCCAGCAGCCCAAGCATCGGCGGACACATCACTGAAGCTTTCTTT. Combining the CDR3 with reference TRBV9 and TRBJ1-1 gives the whole variable domain DSGVTQTPKHLITATGQRVTLRCSPRSGDLSVYWYQQSLDQGLQFLIQYYNGEERAKGNILERFSAQQFPDLHSELNLSSLELGDSALYFCASSPSIGGHITEAFFGQGTRLTVV.